This entry is about one T cell receptor beta chain. The sample comes from a study of blood T cell repertoires in COVID-19. CDR1 is SGDLS and CDR2 is YYNGEE in the germline V gene. The CDR3 extends over 14 amino acids. V lost 0 bases and J 1 base, leaving 7 bases between the germline ends. Authors' methods: Estimation of nucleated cell counts relied on the amplification of reference gene primers. The table came from immunoSEQ multiplex PCR; TCRdb's copy has only in-frame clones and leaves some out. V and J calls and clone size are copied from that table; D and trimming were computed from the DNA. Found here are over 150,000 clones, around 86% of them singletons; the top ten hold 7.6%.

The TCR comes from a woman aged 70-85 years with COVID-19, enrolled during active disease. This chain uses TRBV9 with TRBJ1-1, with D uncertain. The sample comprised peripheral blood. CDR3 nucleotides: TGTGCCAGCAGCGTAGTTCAGGAGAACACTGAAGCTTTCTTT. This translates into CASSVVQENTEAFF.